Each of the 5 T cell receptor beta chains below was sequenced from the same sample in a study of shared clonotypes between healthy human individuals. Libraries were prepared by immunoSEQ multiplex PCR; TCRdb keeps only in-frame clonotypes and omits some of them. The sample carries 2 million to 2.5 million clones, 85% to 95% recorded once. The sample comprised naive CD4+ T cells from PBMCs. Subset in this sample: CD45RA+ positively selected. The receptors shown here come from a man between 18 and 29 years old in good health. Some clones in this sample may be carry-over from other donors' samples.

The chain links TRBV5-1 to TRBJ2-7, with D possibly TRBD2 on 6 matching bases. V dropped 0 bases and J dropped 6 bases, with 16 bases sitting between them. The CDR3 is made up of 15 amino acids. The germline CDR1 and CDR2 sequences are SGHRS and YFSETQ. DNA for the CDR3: TGCGCCAGCAGCTTGGGTGGTCCTAGCGTCGGCGAGCAGTACTTC. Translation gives CASSLGGPSVGEQYF.

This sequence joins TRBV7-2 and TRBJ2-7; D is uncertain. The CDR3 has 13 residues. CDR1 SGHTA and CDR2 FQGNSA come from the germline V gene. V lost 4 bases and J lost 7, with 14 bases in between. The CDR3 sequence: CASSSTLMGEQYF. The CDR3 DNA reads TGTGCCAGCAGCTCCACCTTAATGGGAGAGCAGTACTTC.

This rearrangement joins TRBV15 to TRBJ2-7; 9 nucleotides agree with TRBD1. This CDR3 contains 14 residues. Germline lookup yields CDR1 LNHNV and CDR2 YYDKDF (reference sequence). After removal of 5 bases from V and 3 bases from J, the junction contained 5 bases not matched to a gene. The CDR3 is CATSRGTGYYEQYF. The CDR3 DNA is TGTGCCACCAGCCGGGGGACAGGGTACTACGAGCAGTACTTC.

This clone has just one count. The CDR3 loop reads CASSQTEVGANYGYTF. For the CDR3, the DNA is TGCGCCAGCAGCCAAACTGAGGTCGGGGCTAACTATGGCTACACCTTC. V and J are TRBV4-1 and TRBJ1-2; D is ambiguous. V was clipped by 2 bases and J by 0 bases, with 13 bases between them. This CDR3 is 16 amino acids long. Looked up from germline, CDR1 is MGHRA and CDR2 is YSYEKL.

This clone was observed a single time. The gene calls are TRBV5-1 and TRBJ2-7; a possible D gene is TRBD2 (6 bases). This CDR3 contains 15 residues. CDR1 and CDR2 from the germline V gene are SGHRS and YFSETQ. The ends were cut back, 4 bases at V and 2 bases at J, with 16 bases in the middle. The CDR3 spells CASSPGGSQPYEQYF. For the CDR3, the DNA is TGCGCCAGCAGCCCCGGGGGTAGCCAACCCTACGAGCAGTACTTC.